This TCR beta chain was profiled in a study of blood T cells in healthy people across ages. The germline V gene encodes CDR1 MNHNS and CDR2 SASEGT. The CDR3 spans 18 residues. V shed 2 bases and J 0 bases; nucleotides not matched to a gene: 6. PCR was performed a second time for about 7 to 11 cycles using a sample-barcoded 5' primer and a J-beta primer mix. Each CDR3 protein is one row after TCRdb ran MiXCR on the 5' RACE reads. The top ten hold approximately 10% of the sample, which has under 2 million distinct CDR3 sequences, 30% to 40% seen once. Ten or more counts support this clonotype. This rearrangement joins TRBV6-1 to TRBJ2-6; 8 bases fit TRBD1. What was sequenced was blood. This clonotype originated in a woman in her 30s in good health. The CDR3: CASSELSGGASGANVLTF. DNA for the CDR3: TGTGCCAGCAGTGAATTATCAGGGGGCGCCTCTGGGGCCAACGTCCTGACTTTC.